This TCR beta chain emerged from a study of T cells in Graves' hyperthyroidism and ophthalmopathy. Study observations and caveats: Researchers report that a 13 V-J model separated ophthalmopathy from stable hyperthyroidism.

Uncontrolled infection, other autoimmune disease, pregnancy or lactation excluded patients. Thyroid ultrasound and orbital computed tomography, with clinical symptoms and serum thyroxine and TRAb, informed diagnoses. Authors of the study amplified TCR beta CDR3 regions from RNA transcripts. First-round RT-PCR with HTBI primers amplified the TCR CDR3 region. Using its own MiXCR run on the multiplex PCR reads, TCRdb lists one record per CDR3 protein. Of roughly 570,000 distinct CDR3 sequences listed, about 43% were seen once; the top ten hold roughly 19%. This clonotype appeared many times. Antigen: not known. CDR1 is DFQATT, CDR2 SNEGSKA, per germline (reference sequence). Between the trimmed V and J ends, which lost 6 bases and 8 bases, there was a span of 16 bases. CDR3 length: 12 amino acids.

The sequenced material came from peripheral blood or thyroid tissue (not recorded which). This rearrangement joins TRBV20-1 to TRBJ1-2; the D gene is possibly TRBD1 (5 bases). The receptor's source is an adult woman with Graves' disease, either hyperthyroidism or ophthalmopathy (not recorded which). The CDR3 nucleotides read TGCAGTGCCTGGGGACCGCTAAAGGGCTACACCTTC. Residues: CSAWGPLKGYTF.